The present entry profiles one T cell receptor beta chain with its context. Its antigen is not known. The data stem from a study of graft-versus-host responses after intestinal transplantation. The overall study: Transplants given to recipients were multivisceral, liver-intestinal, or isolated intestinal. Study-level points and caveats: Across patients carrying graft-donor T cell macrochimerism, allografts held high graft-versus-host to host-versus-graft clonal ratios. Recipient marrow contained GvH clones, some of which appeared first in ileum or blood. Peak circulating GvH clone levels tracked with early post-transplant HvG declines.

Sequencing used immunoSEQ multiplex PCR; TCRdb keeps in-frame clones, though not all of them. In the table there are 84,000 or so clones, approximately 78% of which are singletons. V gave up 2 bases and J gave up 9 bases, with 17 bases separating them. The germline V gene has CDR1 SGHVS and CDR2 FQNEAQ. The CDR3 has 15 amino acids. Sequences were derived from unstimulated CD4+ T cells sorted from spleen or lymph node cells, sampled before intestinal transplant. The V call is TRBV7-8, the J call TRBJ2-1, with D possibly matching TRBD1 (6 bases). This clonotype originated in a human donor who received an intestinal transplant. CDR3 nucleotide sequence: TGTGCCAGCAGCTTATTGGAACAGGGTTTGCTTGAGCAGTTCTTC. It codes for CASSLLEQGLLEQFF.